This T cell receptor beta chain was retrieved from a study of T-cell reconstitution after alpha-beta-depleted transplantation in children. General study points: Surviving recipient cells, namely T cells and thymic progenitors, were the source of high day-60 TCRbeta diversity in some patients. About two months after transplant, alpha-beta T cells reportedly came from several hundred expanded graft clones.

Unique molecular identifiers were incorporated during preparation of the TCRbeta library. TCRdb passed the PCR reads through MiXCR, listing each CDR3 protein once. The sample has 500,000 to 750,000 distinct CDR3 sequences; 25% to 30% are singletons. Points on this clonotype: The antigen is unknown.

Here the sequenced sample was PBMCs, taken before TCRalphabeta/CD19-depleted stem cell transplant. The clonotype comes from a boy under two years old with Wiskott-Aldrich syndrome, due to receive a stem cell transplant.

DNA for the CDR3: TGCAGTGCTAGAGGTGGGACAGGGGGCTACGAGCAGTACTTC. Residues: CSARGGTGGYEQYF. The chain couples TRBV20-1 to TRBJ2-7; 11 bases map to TRBD1. The CDR3 contains 14 residues. The germline V gene encodes CDR1 DFQATT and CDR2 SNEGSKA (reference sequence). Trimming cost V 1 base and J 3 bases; bases outside gene matches: 2.